This T cell receptor (beta chain) is from a study of CD8 T cells in Susac syndrome. Random hexamers served to reverse transcribe roughly 0.45 to 1 ug RNA. The amplification used immunoSEQ multiplex PCR on TCR beta CDR3; it spanned 54 Vbeta and 13 Jbeta. TCRdb called the immunoSEQ multiplex PCR reads again in MiXCR, with one record for every CDR3 protein. The sample shows a few hundred thousand distinct CDR3 sequences, about 95% of them seen only once. TCR beta sequencing was performed on blood CD8+ and CD4+ T cells. Note on this clonotype: Its antigen remains unidentified. A junction boundary mismatches the germline segment, possibly from a read error.

Germline V gene lookup returns CDR1 MNHEY and CDR2 SMNVEV (reference sequence). The CDR3 loop spans 14 amino acids. Regarding the study as a whole: The study's TCR sequencing and HLA analysis drew on a certain number of individuals. That number was acknowledged as relatively small.

This receptor was identified in a human donor with multiple sclerosis. The sample was CD4+ T cells from PBMCs. The rearrangement joins TRBV27 to TRBJ2-7, with 8 nucleotides matching TRBD1. CDR3 DNA: TGTGCCAGCTATTCCGGGACAGGCTCCCACGAGCAGTACTTC. Protein sequence: CASYSGTGSHEQYF.